A selection of T cell receptor beta chains follows, all from one sample in a study of cytomegalovirus exposure and HLA in healthy donors. The assay was immunoSEQ multiplex PCR, and TCRdb's table has in-frame clones only and misses some. The sample records 90,000 or so clones, roughly 80% being singletons. The specimen was PBMCs. These receptors were obtained from a man aged 45-65 years in good health and CMV-seropositive. Both conserved end residues are part of each CDR3. The order of the fields is D gene, J gene, V gene, clone size, CDR3 DNA, CDR3 protein. A D gene is named only where the DNA matches it firmly. Clone size is not always given. Where it is, it says once, few, many or a class for expanded clones.

>.|TRBJ2-3|TRBV9|.
TGTGCCAGCAGCGTAGGTCTGAGCACAGATACGCAGTATTTT
CASSVGLSTDTQYF
>TRBD2|TRBJ2-2|TRBV18|.
TGTGCCAGCTCAGGACTAGCGGGCACCGGGGAGCTGTTTTTT
CASSGLAGTGELFF
>TRBD1|TRBJ2-3|TRBV10-3|.
TGTGCCACACAATGGGGACAGGGGGCCGCAGATACGCAGTATTTT
CATQWGQGAADTQYF
>.|TRBJ2-7|TRBV5-6|.
TGTGCCAGCAGCTTAGGACAGCAGTACGAGCAGTACTTC
CASSLGQQYEQYF
>TRBD2|TRBJ2-1|TRBV4-3|.
TGCGCCAGCAGCCAAGATCTGGGACTAGCGGGAGACAATGAGCAGTTCTTC
CASSQDLGLAGDNEQFF
>.|TRBJ2-7|TRBV12-5|.
TGTGCTAGTGGTTTTCGGTTGGGTTCAGGATCATCCTACGAGCAGTACTTC
CASGFRLGSGSSYEQYF
>.|TRBJ1-1|TRBV2|few
TGTGCCAACAGTGAAGATGAATGGGAGGGAACATTGCACACTGAAGCTTTCTTT
CANSEDEWEGTLHTEAFF
>TRBD2|TRBJ2-7|TRBV5-1|.
TGCGCCAGCAGCGAGTCGGGACTAGCAGGCTACGAGCAGTACTTC
CASSESGLAGYEQYF
>TRBD1|TRBJ1-5|TRBV5-6|.
TGTGCCAGCAGCACCCGAGGACAGGATTATCAGCCCCAGCATTTT
CASSTRGQDYQPQHF
>TRBD1|TRBJ2-3|TRBV10-3|.
TGTGCCATCGCCGACAGGGACACAGATACGCAGTATTTT
CAIADRDTDTQYF
>TRBD1|TRBJ1-5|TRBV12-5|few
TGTGCTAGTGGTTTGGCGGTCGGGACAGGGTTCGCCCAGCCCCAGCATTTT
CASGLAVGTGFAQPQHF
>TRBD2|TRBJ2-7|TRBV6-1|once
TGTGCCAGCAGTGAAATACTAGCGAGGGCCTACGAGCAGTACTTC
CASSEILARAYEQYF
>TRBD1|TRBJ1-2|TRBV6-1|once
TGTGCCAGCAGATTACAGGGGGCTAACTATGGCTACACCTTC
CASRLQGANYGYTF
>TRBD2|TRBJ2-7|TRBV4-3|.
TGCGCCAGCAGCCAAGATTTCACTAGCGGGAACCATCGCGAGCAGTACTTC
CASSQDFTSGNHREQYF
>TRBD2|TRBJ2-7|TRBV18|.
TGTGCCAGCTCACCAGGGCTAACCGTCGGGAGGGCCAGCTCCTACGAGCAGTACTTC
CASSPGLTVGRASSYEQYF
>TRBD1|TRBJ2-3|TRBV4-3|.
TGCGCCAGCAGCCAAAACAGGGGGCGTACAGATACGCAGTATTTT
CASSQNRGRTDTQYF
>TRBD1|TRBJ1-4|TRBV10-3|.
TGTGCCACAGCCGGGACAGGCCGGCCGGATGAAAAACTGTTTTTT
CATAGTGRPDEKLFF
>TRBD2|TRBJ2-1|TRBV6-6|few
TGTGCCAGCAATGGACTAGCGGGCCTCAATGAGCAGTTCTTC
CASNGLAGLNEQFF
>TRBD2|TRBJ2-3|TRBV5-1|once
TGCGCCAGCAGCTTGGAGGGTAGCGGGAGCACAGATACGCAGTATTTT
CASSLEGSGSTDTQYF
>.|TRBJ1-5|TRBV4-2|once
TGTGCCAGCAGCCAAGTTTCATCAGATCAGCCCCAGCATTTT
CASSQVSSDQPQHF
>.|TRBJ1-1|TRBV11-2|.
TGTGCCAGCAGCTTAGCTCAGGGTTCTGAAGCTTTCTTT
CASSLAQGSEAFF
>.|TRBJ2-7|TRBV5-1|.
TGCGCCAGCAGCCCCTTTATGGGCTACGAGCAGTACTTC
CASSPFMGYEQYF
>.|TRBJ2-7|TRBV10-3|.
TGTGCCATGGGAGACTACGAGCAGTACTTC
CAMGDYEQYF
>.|TRBJ1-5|TRBV30|.
TGTGCCTGGAGTGAGACAGACCGAAATCAGCCCCAGCATTTT
CAWSETDRNQPQHF
>.|TRBJ1-1|TRBV7-3|.
TGTGCCAGCAGCCAATACAGCAACACTGAAGCTTTCTTT
CASSQYSNTEAFF
>TRBD1|TRBJ1-3|TRBV5-1|few
TGCGCCAGCAGCTTGACGGCGCAACAGGGGGCAGTTGGAAACACCATATATTTT
CASSLTAQQGAVGNTIYF
>TRBD1|TRBJ1-2|TRBV7-8|.
TGTGCCAGCAGCGGGCATCGGGACAGGGATAGCTATGGCTACACCTTC
CASSGHRDRDSYGYTF
>.|TRBJ1-3|TRBV15|.
TGTGCCACCAGCAGAGGGTCTGGCGGAGCCTCTGGAAACACCATATATTTT
CATSRGSGGASGNTIYF
>TRBD2|TRBJ2-2|TRBV4-2|.
TGTGCCAGCAGTCCACCAGGGGGAAAGACTAGCGGGAACACCGGGGAGCTGTTTTTT
CASSPPGGKTSGNTGELFF
>TRBD2|TRBJ2-2|TRBV7-9|.
TGTGCCAGCAGGACTAGCGGGACCGGGGAGCTGTTTTTT
CASRTSGTGELFF
>.|TRBJ2-7|TRBV5-1|.
TGCGCCAGCAGCTTGAGCGGGCCCCTAGACGAGCAGTACTTC
CASSLSGPLDEQYF
>.|TRBJ2-1|TRBV7-2|.
TGTGCCAGCAGCTTAGAGGGGAATCAGCAGTTCTTC
CASSLEGNQQFF
>TRBD2|TRBJ2-3|TRBV6-1|few
TGTGCCAGCGGGGTGACACTAGCGGATACGCAGTATTTT
CASGVTLADTQYF
>.|TRBJ1-2|TRBV15|.
TGTGCCACCAGCAGGCCTGGAGGCCATGGCTACACCTTC
CATSRPGGHGYTF